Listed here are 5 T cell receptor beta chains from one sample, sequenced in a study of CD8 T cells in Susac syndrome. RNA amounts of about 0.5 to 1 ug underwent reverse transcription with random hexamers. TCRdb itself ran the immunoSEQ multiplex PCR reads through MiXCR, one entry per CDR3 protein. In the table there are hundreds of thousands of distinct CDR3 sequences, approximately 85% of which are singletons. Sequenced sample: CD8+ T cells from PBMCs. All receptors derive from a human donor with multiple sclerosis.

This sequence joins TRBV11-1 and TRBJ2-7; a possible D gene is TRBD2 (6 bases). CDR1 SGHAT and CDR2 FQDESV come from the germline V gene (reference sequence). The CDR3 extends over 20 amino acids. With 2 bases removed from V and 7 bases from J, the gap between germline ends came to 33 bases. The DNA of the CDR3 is TGTGCCAGCAGCTTAAGCCGATCGGTGAGAACGTGGGGGGATCCCTGGGAGCAGTACTTC. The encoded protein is CASSLSRSVRTWGDPWEQYF. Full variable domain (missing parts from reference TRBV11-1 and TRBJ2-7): EAEVAQSPRYKITEKSQAVAFWCDPISGHATLYWYRQILGQGPELLVQFQDESVVDDSQLPKDRFSAERLKGVDSTLKIQPAELGDSAMYLCASSLSRSVRTWGDPWEQYFGPGTRLTVT.

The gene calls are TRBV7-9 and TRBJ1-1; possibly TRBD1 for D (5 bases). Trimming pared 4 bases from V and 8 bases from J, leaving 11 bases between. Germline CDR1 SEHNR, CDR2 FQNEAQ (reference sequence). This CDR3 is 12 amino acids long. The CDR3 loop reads CASSSFGGEAFF. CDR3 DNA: TGTGCCAGCAGCTCCTTTGGGGGAGAAGCTTTCTTT. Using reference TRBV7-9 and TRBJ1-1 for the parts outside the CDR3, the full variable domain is DTGVSQNPRHKITKRGQNVTFRCDPISEHNRLYWYRQTLGQGPEFLTYFQNEAQLEKSRLLSDRFSAERPKGSFSTLEIQRTEQGDSAMYLCASSSFGGEAFFGQGTRLTVV.

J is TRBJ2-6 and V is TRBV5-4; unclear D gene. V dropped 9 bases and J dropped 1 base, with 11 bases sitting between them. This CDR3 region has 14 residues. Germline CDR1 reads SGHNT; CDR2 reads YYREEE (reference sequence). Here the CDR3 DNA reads TGTGCCACGCCCCGATCATCTGGGGCCAACGTCCTGACTTTC. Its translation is CATPRSSGANVLTF.

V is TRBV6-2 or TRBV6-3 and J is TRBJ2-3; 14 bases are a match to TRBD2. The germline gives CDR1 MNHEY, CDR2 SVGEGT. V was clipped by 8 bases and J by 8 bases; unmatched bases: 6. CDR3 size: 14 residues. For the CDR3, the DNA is TGTGCCAGCCGACTAGCGGGAGGGAAGCTTACGCAGTATTTT. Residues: CASRLAGGKLTQYF.

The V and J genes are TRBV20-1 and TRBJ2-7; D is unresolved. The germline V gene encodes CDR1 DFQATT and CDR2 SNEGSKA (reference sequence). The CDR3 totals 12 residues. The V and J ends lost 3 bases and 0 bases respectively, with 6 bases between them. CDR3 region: CSARAGSYEQYF. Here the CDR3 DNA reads TGCAGTGCTAGGGCCGGCTCCTACGAGCAGTACTTC.